Listed here are 11 T cell receptor beta chains from one sample, sequenced in a study of multiple sclerosis patients with progressive multifocal leukoencephalopathy. The data were produced by immunoSEQ multiplex PCR, yet TCRdb's version contains in-frame clones alone and is incomplete. This table holds roughly 31,000 clones, around nine tenths found once. Time point reported: before natalizumab initiation. The sequencing sample was made of PBMCs. These receptors came from a human donor with multiple sclerosis.

The rearrangement uses TRBV5-6 and TRBJ2-3, with TRBD1 as a possible D gene (7 bases). The CDR3 has 16 amino acids. In germline, CDR1 is SGHDT, CDR2 YYEEEE. Trimming left V 4 bases short and J 3 bases short, with 18 bases between. DNA of the CDR3: TGTGCCAGCAGCCTTGGTTTGGCAGGGGGGACAGATACGCAGTATTTT. Protein: CASSLGLAGGTDTQYF.

Notes on this clone: An end of the junction does not agree with germline; a read error may underlie this. V and J are TRBV4-3 and TRBJ2-1; 9 nucleotides line up with TRBD2. Germline values: CDR1 LGHNA, CDR2 YSLEER. The CDR3 extends over 16 amino acids. CDR3 coding DNA: TGCGCCGGCAGCCAAATACTAGCGGGCGGGGCTCGGGAGCAGTTCTTC. Its protein product is CAGSQILAGGAREQFF.

The chain carries TRBV28 and TRBJ1-1; 8 nucleotides line up with TRBD1. Losses at the gene ends were 6 bases for V and 2 bases for J; bases not matched to a gene: 5. CDR1 and CDR2 (germline): MDHEN, SYDVKM. This CDR3 is 14 amino acids long. This CDR3 is CASRKDRGNTEAFF. CDR3 nucleotides: TGTGCCAGCAGAAAAGACAGGGGAAACACTGAAGCTTTCTTT.

The genes are TRBV19 and TRBJ2-1, with D perhaps matching TRBD2 (6 bases). V dropped 6 bases and J dropped 6 bases, with 15 bases sitting between them. The CDR3 runs 14 residues. CDR1 and CDR2 (germline): LNHDA, SQIVND (reference sequence). DNA for the CDR3: TGTGCCAGTAGCCTTAACGGGGGTTCCAATGAGCAGTTCTTC. This sequence encodes CASSLNGGSNEQFF.

The chain recombines TRBV28 with TRBJ2-7; D might be TRBD2 (5 bases). The CDR3 covers 13 residues. V shed 1 base and J shed 10 bases, with 14 bases lying between them. Germline V CDR1 and CDR2: MDHEN, SYDVKM. The CDR3 region has the DNA TGTGCCAGCAGTTTATTCGGAGGCCGAATCCAGTACTTC. It codes for CASSLFGGRIQYF.

V gene TRBV6-6 combines with J gene TRBJ2-7; 7 bases match TRBD2. V lost 6 bases and J lost 2; bases outside the gene matches: 4. The germline V gene has CDR1 MNHNY and CDR2 SVGAGI (reference sequence). The CDR3 sequence is 13 residues long. The CDR3 loop reads CASRSGTTYEQYF. CDR3 coding DNA: TGTGCCAGCAGGTCCGGGACTACCTACGAGCAGTACTTC.

Details on this clone: At one boundary the junction diverges from the germline segment, which might be a read error. The gene calls are TRBV11-2 and TRBJ2-7; 9 bases align to TRBD2. CDR1 is SGHAT and CDR2 is FQNNGV in the germline V gene. The CDR3 covers 15 residues. CDR3 residues: CASSFSASGKPNAPF. The CDR3 region has the DNA TGTGCCAGCAGCTTCTCGGCTAGCGGGAAACCGAACGCCCCCTTC.

The chain employs TRBV6-5 and TRBJ1-1, with 9 bases lining up with TRBD1. The V gene's germline CDR1 is MNHEY and CDR2 SVGAGI. J gave up 4 bases and V 5 bases, and 5 bases lay outside the gene matches. This CDR3 contains 14 residues. Here the CDR3 reads CASSTLTGGTEAFF. CDR3 bases: TGTGCCAGCAGTACCTTGACAGGGGGCACTGAAGCTTTCTTT.

The chain carries TRBV7-2 and TRBJ2-5, with D possibly being TRBD1 (5 bases). TRBJ2-7 explains the end of the DNA better; the J call may be wrong. The germline V gene has CDR1 SGHTA and CDR2 FQGNSA. The CDR3 consists of 14 residues. In nucleotides, the CDR3 is TGTGCCAGCAGCTTACGACAGAGACCCTACGAGCAGTACTTC. This translates into CASSLRQRPYEQYF.

This chain links TRBV5-4 with TRBJ2-2; 7 bases are shared with TRBD1. Germline V gene lookup returns CDR1 SGHNT and CDR2 YYREEE (reference sequence). This CDR3 is built from 16 residues. J gave up 3 bases and V 4 bases, and 9 bases lay outside the gene matches. CDR3 DNA: TGTGCCAGCAGCGGGGCGGCCAGGGGGTACACCGGGGAGCTGTTTTTT. Translated: CASSGAARGYTGELFF.

The gene calls are TRBV6-5 and TRBJ2-2; 10 positions agree with TRBD1. Germline values: CDR1 MNHEY, CDR2 SVGAGI. With V trimmed by 6 bases and J by 3 bases, 4 bases remained unmatched. The CDR3 is 15 amino acids. CDR3 residues: CASSPGTGDTGELFF. The CDR3, as DNA: TGTGCCAGCAGCCCCGGGACAGGGGACACCGGGGAGCTGTTTTTT.